Presented here are 27 T cell receptor beta chains from one specimen sequenced in a study of vaccination and CD4 T cells after COVID-19. This sample's treatment: approximately nine-day PBMC culture with coronavirus spike peptide pools or control peptides (ViraFEST assay). CD4+ T cells that had been cultured provided DNA sequenced with the Oncomine TCR Beta short-read assay. TCRdb ran MiXCR on the PCR reads and lists one entry per CDR3 protein. The table records approximately 12,000 distinct CDR3 sequences, over 60% of them present only once. Which antigens these TCRs recognize remains unknown. The starting material was CD4+ T cells from blood, cultured in vitro, obtained before SARS-CoV-2 vaccination. These receptors were obtained from a human donor who had recovered from COVID-19.

The rearrangement joins TRBV19 to TRBJ1-1; possibly TRBD1 for D (6 bases). The CDR3 runs 15 residues. The V and J ends lost 5 bases and 1 base respectively, with 14 bases between them. The germline V gene has CDR1 LNHDA and CDR2 SQIVND (reference sequence). The CDR3 nucleotides are TGTGCCAGTAGTCTACCAGGGGCCAGGAACACTGAAGCTTTCTTT. Its protein product is CASSLPGARNTEAFF.

The genes are TRBV6-5 and TRBJ2-7; 10 positions match TRBD2. V lost 1 base and J lost 2; bases outside the gene matches: 2. The CDR3 is 15 amino acids. In germline, CDR1 is MNHEY, CDR2 SVGAGI. The CDR3 sequence: CASSYLGTSAYEQYF. The CDR3 DNA reads as TGTGCCAGCAGTTACTTAGGGACTAGCGCCTACGAGCAGTACTTC.

The chain couples TRBV12-3 or TRBV12-4 to TRBJ1-1; tentative D call: TRBD1 (5 bases). This CDR3 is built from 13 residues. Trimming took off 0 bases at V and 3 bases at J, with 5 bases between the two ends. The DNA for the CDR3 is TGTGCCAGCAGTTTAGCAGGGGACACTGAAGCTTTCTTT. It specifies CASSLAGDTEAFF.

The gene calls are TRBV28 and TRBJ2-7; D remains ambiguous. Germline assignment: CDR1 MDHEN and CDR2 SYDVKM. The CDR3 spans 20 residues. Trimming took 2 bases from V and 6 from J, leaving 32 bases between them. CDR3 protein: CASSLSRAVRLLKPLLEQYF. The CDR3 coding sequence is TGTGCCAGCAGTTTAAGTCGCGCGGTCCGCCTACTTAAACCGCTCCTCGAGCAGTACTTC.

The chain recombines TRBV7-3 with TRBJ1-1, with 11 bases identical to TRBD1. CDR3 size: 15 residues. Looked up from germline, CDR1 is SGHTA and CDR2 is FQGTGA. V dropped 5 bases and J dropped 6; count of bases not matched to a gene: 8. DNA for the CDR3: TGTGCCAGCAGCCCCGCCCCGGGACAGGGGGCTGAAGCTTTCTTT. The encoded protein is CASSPAPGQGAEAFF.

This clonotype appeared a few times. The CDR3 DNA follows: TGCAGTGCTAGTTTCGTGTACCAAGAGACCCAGTACTTC. Translated: CSASFVYQETQYF. V is TRBV20-1 and J is TRBJ2-5; D is unresolved. This CDR3 has 13 amino acids. The germline V gene encodes CDR1 DFQATT and CDR2 SNEGSKA (reference sequence). Trimming stripped 3 bases from V and 0 bases from J, with 8 bases between.

The rearrangement joins TRBV10-3 to TRBJ1-5; D unresolved. This CDR3 has 14 residues. Trimming stripped 0 bases from V and 7 bases from J, with 10 bases between. Germline V gene data show CDR1 as ENHRY and CDR2 as SYGVKD. Here the CDR3 reads CAISESEGRQPQHF. The CDR3 DNA reads TGTGCCATCAGTGAGTCGGAGGGTCGGCAGCCCCAGCATTTT.

The rearrangement links TRBV27 to TRBJ1-6; the D gene is possibly TRBD1 (6 bases). The germline CDR1 and CDR2 sequences are MNHEY and SMNVEV (reference sequence). Trimming stripped 5 bases from V and 3 bases from J, with 20 bases between. CDR3 size: 18 residues. The CDR3 spells CASSLRHREFSYNSPLHF. The CDR3 DNA reads as TGTGCCAGCAGTCTACGTCACAGGGAGTTCAGCTATAATTCACCCCTCCACTTT.

The sample holds a few counts of this clonotype. The chain employs TRBV6-2 or TRBV6-3 and TRBJ2-7; possibly TRBD2 for D (6 bases). V gave up 5 bases and J gave up 6 bases, with 11 bases separating them. This CDR3 region has 12 residues. From germline, CDR1 is MNHEY and CDR2 SVGEGT. This chain's CDR3 is CASSALAPEQYF. The CDR3 coding sequence is TGTGCCAGCAGTGCTCTAGCGCCCGAGCAGTACTTC.

The rearrangement joins TRBV6-1 to TRBJ2-7; D ambiguous. The germline V gene encodes CDR1 MNHNS and CDR2 SASEGT. The CDR3 has 12 amino acids. The V end lost 6 bases, the J end lost 2 bases, and 8 bases lay between the germline ends. The CDR3 DNA follows: TGTGCCAGCAGGGACGGAGCCTACGAGCAGTACTTC. Amino acid sequence: CASRDGAYEQYF.

The gene calls are TRBV19 and TRBJ2-5, with 7 nucleotides matching TRBD2. This CDR3 comprises 14 residues. J lost 5 bases, V lost 7 bases, and 10 bases had no gene match. Germline-derived CDR1 and CDR2 are LNHDA and SQIVND (reference sequence). The CDR3 sequence: CASNSGRARETQYF. In nucleotides, the CDR3 is TGTGCCAGTAACAGTGGGAGGGCCAGGGAGACCCAGTACTTC.

This clonotype was counted a few times. The chain couples TRBV11-3 to TRBJ2-1, with TRBD1 identical over 9 bases. J lost 7 bases, V lost 3 bases, and 10 bases had no gene match. Germline V lookup: CDR1 SGHNT, CDR2 YENEEA. The length of the CDR3 is 16 residues. The CDR3 reads CASSFRTGTGMNEQFF. CDR3 DNA: TGTGCCAGCAGCTTTAGAACCGGGACAGGGATGAATGAGCAGTTCTTC.

This clonotype was found a few times. The chain carries TRBV15 and TRBJ2-1; D is unclear. The CDR3 loop spans 14 amino acids. Germline assignment: CDR1 LNHNV and CDR2 YYDKDF (reference sequence). The V gene lost 0 bases and the J gene lost 6 bases, with 9 bases spanning the gap. CDR3 nucleotide sequence: TGTGCCACCAGCAGAGATCTCAAGGGCAATGAGCAGTTCTTC. Its translation: CATSRDLKGNEQFF. Together with reference TRBV15 and TRBJ2-1, the CDR3 gives the full variable domain: DAMVIQNPRYQVTQFGKPVTLSCSQTLNHNVMYWYQQKSSQAPKLLFHYYDKDFNNEADTPDNFQSRRPNTSFCFLDIRSPGLGDTAMYLCATSRDLKGNEQFFGPGTRLTVL.

V gene TRBV4-3 combines with J gene TRBJ2-7; TRBD1 or TRBD2 may be the D gene (6 bases each). V dropped 0 bases and J dropped 2 bases, with 26 bases sitting between them. Germline V gene sequence: CDR1 LGHNA, CDR2 YSLEER. The CDR3 runs to 20 residues. CDR3 sequence (DNA): TGCGCCAGCAGCCAAGATATCCCCAGGGGAGCGGGCGTGCGGCCCTACGAGCAGTACTTC. It translates to CASSQDIPRGAGVRPYEQYF.

The rearrangement joins TRBV28 to TRBJ1-2; no clear D. Trimming stripped 7 bases from V and 0 bases from J, with 9 bases between. Germline CDR1 is MDHEN and CDR2 is SYDVKM. The CDR3 sequence is 13 residues long. The CDR3 nucleotides are TGTGCCAGCACCTTAAAGGCTAACTATGGCTACACCTTC. Translating gives CASTLKANYGYTF.

The V and J genes are TRBV7-3 and TRBJ2-3, with TRBD2 matching 9 bases. Trimming cost V 2 bases and J 6 bases; bases outside gene matches: 9. The length of the CDR3 is 16 residues. Germline V CDR1 and CDR2: SGHTA, FQGTGA. In nucleotides, the CDR3 is TGTGCCAGCAGCTTAGGGGTTGGCGGGAGGGGTGATACGCAGTATTTT. The encoded protein is CASSLGVGGRGDTQYF.

The rearrangement uses TRBV2 and TRBJ2-3, with TRBD2 matching 8 bases. The V segment lost 1 base and the J segment 4 bases; nucleotides outside the gene matches: 1. The CDR3 spans 14 residues. Germline V lookup: CDR1 SNHLY, CDR2 FYNNEI. This chain's CDR3 is CASSEEREPDTQYF. The CDR3 coding sequence is TGTGCCAGCAGTGAAGAGCGGGAGCCAGATACGCAGTATTTT.

The chain is built from TRBV19 and TRBJ2-4, with TRBD1 matching 7 bases. The CDR3 runs to 14 residues. The V and J ends lost 1 base and 9 bases, in that order; junction bases with no gene match: 6. Germline CDR1 is LNHDA and CDR2 is SQIVND (reference sequence). The CDR3 reads CASSIGPQGTIQYF. As DNA, the CDR3 is TGTGCCAGTAGTATAGGTCCACAGGGGACCATTCAGTACTTC. The full variable domain, completed using reference TRBV19 and TRBJ2-4, is DGGITQSPKYLFRKEGQNVTLSCEQNLNHDAMYWYRQDPGQGLRLIYYSQIVNDFQKGDIAEGYSVSREKKESFPLTVTSAQKNPTAFYLCASSIGPQGTIQYFGAGTRLSVL.

The chain combines TRBV10-3 with TRBJ2-5; 8 nucleotides agree with TRBD1. The junction had 3 bases not matched to a gene; V was cut back by 6 bases and J by 3 bases. The CDR3 length is 13 residues. The germline CDR1 and CDR2 sequences are ENHRY and SYGVKD. This CDR3 reads CAIRLQGEETQYF. The CDR3 coding sequence is TGTGCCATCAGGTTACAGGGGGAAGAGACCCAGTACTTC.

This clonotype was seen a few times. The CDR3 loop is CASSLFQGPETQYF. The CDR3 DNA reads TGTGCCAGCAGCTTATTCCAGGGTCCAGAGACCCAGTACTTC. The rearrangement links TRBV7-2 to TRBJ2-5, with D possibly matching TRBD1 (5 bases). Germline V gene sequence: CDR1 SGHTA, CDR2 FQGNSA. The CDR3 length is 14 residues. V lost 2 bases, J lost 4 bases, and 11 bases lay in between. Combining the CDR3 with reference TRBV7-2 and TRBJ2-5 gives the whole variable domain GAGVSQSPSNKVTEKGKDVELRCDPISGHTALYWYRQSLGQGLEFLIYFQGNSAPDKSGLPSDRFSAERTGGSVSTLTIQRTQQEDSAVYLCASSLFQGPETQYFGPGTRLLVL.

The rearrangement joins TRBV2 to TRBJ2-5; 8 bases are a match to TRBD2. Germline loops: CDR1 SNHLY, CDR2 FYNNEI. This CDR3 spans 16 amino acids. V trimming: 7 bases; J trimming: 2 bases; junction bases outside the gene matches: 12. As DNA, the CDR3 is TGTGCCAGCACCGGGACTAGAGGCCCGATACAAGAGACCCAGTACTTC. It yields the protein CASTGTRGPIQETQYF.

V usage is TRBV30 and J usage is TRBJ2-3, with D unresolved. This CDR3 spans 14 amino acids. Germline V gene lookup returns CDR1 GTSNPN and CDR2 SVGIG (reference sequence). Trimming removed 1 base from V and 2 bases from J, with 10 bases in between. CDR3 loop: CAWSGGQNTDTQYF. Here the CDR3 DNA reads TGTGCCTGGAGTGGTGGCCAAAACACAGATACGCAGTATTTT.

This clonotype turned up a few times. This chain joins TRBV6-1 and TRBJ2-5, with D perhaps being TRBD1 or TRBD2 (5 bases each). Germline loops: CDR1 MNHNS, CDR2 SASEGT. V lost 5 bases and J 2 bases, leaving 12 bases between the germline ends. This CDR3 has 14 residues. The CDR3 spells CASSHRGRQETQYF. CDR3 nucleotides: TGTGCCAGCAGTCACCGGGGCCGTCAAGAGACCCAGTACTTC.

V and J are TRBV7-8 and TRBJ1-5, with D tentatively TRBD1 (5 bases). The V gene lost 1 base and the J gene lost 2 bases, with 9 bases spanning the gap. This CDR3 has 15 amino acids. The germline CDR1 and CDR2 sequences are SGHVS and FQNEAQ. CDR3 sequence reads: CASSLVGGGNQPQHF. The DNA for the CDR3 is TGTGCCAGCAGCTTAGTCGGGGGGGGCAATCAGCCCCAGCATTTT.

The chain carries TRBV5-1 and TRBJ1-1; a weak D match, TRBD1 (6 bases). Trimming cost V 0 bases and J 2 bases, with 14 bases left between them. Germline values: CDR1 SGHRS, CDR2 YFSETQ. The CDR3 extends over 16 amino acids. CDR3 nucleotides: TGCGCCAGCAGCTTGGGTCCTACGGGGGCAAACACTGAAGCTTTCTTT. Its translation is CASSLGPTGANTEAFF.

The J gene is TRBJ2-1, the V gene TRBV25-1, with a tentative D call TRBD2 (5 bases). Germline V gives CDR1 MGHDK, CDR2 SYGVNS. The CDR3 runs to 14 residues. V lost 4 bases and J 7 bases, leaving 14 bases between the germline ends. The CDR3 bases are TGTGCCAGCAGTGGGGCGGGCGATGGGAATGAGCAGTTCTTC. Translating it yields CASSGAGDGNEQFF.

J is TRBJ2-7 and V is TRBV20-1; the match to TRBD2 covers 11 bases. The V gene end was trimmed by 6 bases and the J gene end by 4 bases; junction bases not matched to a gene: 8. CDR1 is DFQATT, CDR2 SNEGSKA, per germline (reference sequence). The CDR3 loop spans 14 amino acids. Here the CDR3 DNA reads TGCAGTGCCCCTAGCGCTAGCGGGAGGTACGAGCAGTACTTC. Its protein product is CSAPSASGRYEQYF.